This T cell receptor (beta chain) was sequenced for a study of blood T cell repertoires in COVID-19 (dated by TCRdb to 2019 to 2021). For context, the study as a whole: Samples from collaborators originated in the United States, Italy and Spain and spanned both the acute and convalescent phases of COVID-19. The repertoires were released in a freely available public database meant as a resource for research on the immune response to SARS-CoV-2. The sample metadata nearly always contained a de-identified subject ID, COVID-19 status, age in years and sex. The samples were drawn from two sources: the first 160 participants of the ongoing ImmuneRACE study, and over 1,000 subjects contributed by 6 global collaborators. Where available, HLA class I and class II types were obtained from metadata supplied by the sample provider rather than from assay-based typing. The prospective study material was composed of cDNA or gDNA derived from T cells, B-cell-depleted T cells, or PBMCs. Deeply sampled blood TCRbeta repertoires from subjects exposed to, actively infected with, or recovered from COVID-19 were included in the dataset.

In the case of this clone: This clone's antigen is unknown. No clone much larger than this one lies a single base away; base qualities are absent.

Each collaborating institution followed its own protocols to collect whole blood in K2EDTA tubes. For TCRbeta analysis, collaborators shipped samples as frozen whole blood, isolated PBMCs, or DNA extracted from either of those sample types. The immunoSEQ Assay, a bias-controlled multiplex PCR, was used to amplify TCRbeta CDR3 regions from genomic DNA. On the study's bioinformatics: The number of nucleated cells in each sample was estimated by amplification of reference gene primers within the assay. Sequence reads were collapsed and filtered to measure the absolute abundance of every unique TCRbeta CDR3 rearrangement. For each sample, productive Simpson clonality was calculated as the square root of Simpson's diversity index across productive rearrangements. TCRdb's version of the immuneACCESS table is confined to in-frame rearrangements and falls short of the full clone set. An unresolved V gene accounts for under half of the shortfall where checked; the remainder is of unknown origin. That table supplies the V and J calls and clone size; D and trimming were determined from the DNA. The table for this sample lists approximately 410,000 clones; roughly 88% of them were counted only once. Approximately 1.5% of the sample is taken by the ten largest.

Paper-wide results and their limitations: The quantity of clinical and demographic metadata differed by source and by participant and was supplied without curation.

Sequenced: peripheral blood. The receptor was isolated from a woman aged 25-40 years with active or convalescent COVID-19.

CDR3 sequence: CASTPSGSGNTIYF. The DNA reads as follows: TGTGCCAGCACACCTTCAGGCTCTGGAAACACCATATATTTT. This chain joins TRBV6-5 to TRBJ1-3; a confident D gene designation cannot be given. The CDR3 sequence holds 14 residues, the cysteine and phenylalanine included. CDR3 DNA is the only sequence kept; it has 42 bases, read in frame from the first base. Looking up the germline V gene yields CDR1 MNHEY and CDR2 SVGAGI. V is reduced by 7 bases and J by 0 bases, leaving a spacing of 10 bases between them.